Sequencing of this TCR beta chain was carried out in a study of OX40 agonist ivuxolimab in advanced cancers. The wider study: One hepatocellular carcinoma and a couple of cutaneous melanoma patients partially responded.

Method: immunoSEQ multiplex PCR; TCRdb's copy keeps in-frame clones and lacks some. Of some 58,000 clones in the sample, around 90% were seen once. This CDR3 spans 13 amino acids. With 6 bases removed from V and 12 bases from J, the gap between germline ends came to 18 bases. The germline CDR1 and CDR2 sequences are SGHVS and FNYEAQ. V and J are TRBV7-6 and TRBJ2-1; D might be TRBD2 (6 bases). The sequence came from an adult with an advanced solid tumor such as melanoma, head and neck, liver or kidney cancer. This specimen consisted of CD4+ or CD8+ T cells sorted from blood, obtained in a trial of the OX40 agonist ivuxolimab. CDR3 coding DNA: TGTGCCAGCAGTCGGGAACTAGCCCAAGGGCAGTTCTTC. It translates to CASSRELAQGQFF.